Each of the 8 T cell receptor beta chains below was sequenced from the same sample in a study of response to subunit inactivated influenza vaccine. Each CDR3 protein gets one entry after TCRdb re-called the RT-PCR reads with MiXCR. The sample carries roughly 760,000 distinct CDR3 sequences, about 20% recorded once. Sequences were derived from PBMCs from blood, sampled around 5 days after vaccination. These receptor sequences come from a man over 45 who received an inactivated influenza vaccine.

This clonotype was seen only a few times. The chain uses TRBV5-1 and TRBJ1-2, with 12 nucleotides matching TRBD1. Germline assignment: CDR1 SGHRS and CDR2 YFSETQ. The CDR3 spans 15 residues. Unmatched junction bases numbered 6, after V lost 0 bases and J lost 9 bases. As DNA, the CDR3 is TGCGCCAGCAGCTTGGAAGGGACAGGGGGCATCAGCTACACCTTC. It translates to CASSLEGTGGISYTF. The full variable domain, in which reference TRBV5-1 and TRBJ1-2 provide the parts outside the CDR3, is KAGVTQTPRYLIKTRGQQVTLSCSPISGHRSVSWYQQTPGQGLQFLFEYFSETQRNKGNFPGRFSGRQFSNSRSEMNVSTLELGDSALYLCASSLEGTGGISYTFGSGTRLTVV.

This clonotype was observed at least ten times. The CDR3 spells CASSQGPPVDGTQYF. The CDR3 DNA sequence: TGCGCCAGCAGCCAGGGACCCCCGGTGGATGGGACCCAGTACTTC. This chain joins TRBV5-1 and TRBJ2-5; perhaps D is TRBD1 or TRBD2 (5 bases each). The V end was cut by 4 bases, the J end by 7 bases, with 20 bases between. Germline CDR1 SGHRS, CDR2 YFSETQ. This CDR3 spans 15 amino acids.

This chain connects TRBV7-2 to TRBJ2-2; either TRBD1 or TRBD2 may supply D (5 bases each). Trimming took 4 bases from V and 8 from J, leaving 20 bases between them. Germline CDR1 is SGHTA and CDR2 is FQGNSA. CDR3 length: 16 residues. Here the CDR3 reads CASSSPWDPGIGELFF. CDR3 bases: TGTGCCAGCAGCTCCCCTTGGGACCCGGGAATAGGGGAGCTGTTTTTT.

This clonotype was detected a few times. The chain links TRBV20-1 to TRBJ2-7; 7 bases agree with TRBD2. The CDR3 is 16 residues long. Looked up from germline, CDR1 is DFQATT and CDR2 is SNEGSKA (reference sequence). With V trimmed by 1 base and J by 2 bases, 11 bases remained unmatched. CDR3 amino acids: CSARGPRAGHAYEQYF. CDR3 coding DNA: TGCAGTGCTAGAGGGCCTCGAGCGGGGCATGCCTACGAGCAGTACTTC.

This clonotype was picked up a small number of times. The chain carries TRBV6-1 and TRBJ1-6; 9 bases agree with TRBD1. V dropped 6 bases and J dropped 9; count of bases not matched to a gene: 6. This CDR3 spans 14 amino acids. CDR1 MNHNS and CDR2 SASEGT come from the germline V gene. For the CDR3, the DNA is TGTGCCAGCAGCCAGGGACAGGGTGGTTCACCCCTCCACTTT. Its protein is CASSQGQGGSPLHF.

This clonotype was detected a few times. The chain employs TRBV20-1 and TRBJ2-7, with D maybe TRBD2 (5 bases). Germline lookup yields CDR1 DFQATT and CDR2 SNEGSKA (reference sequence). The CDR3 spans 15 residues. Deletions cut 0 bases from V and 5 bases from J, with 17 bases between. The chain's CDR3 is CSARDYPTTGHEQYF. The CDR3 nucleotides are TGCAGTGCTAGAGATTATCCGACTACCGGTCACGAGCAGTACTTC.

The chain recombines TRBV12-3 or TRBV12-4 with TRBJ1-1, with D tentatively TRBD1 (5 bases). The CDR3 extends over 16 amino acids. Trimming removed 2 bases from V and 11 bases from J, with 24 bases in between. CDR3 sequence (DNA): TGTGCCAGCAGTTTATCTACACCCCCGGGGACCCGTGGGGCTTTCTTT. Residues: CASSLSTPPGTRGAFF.

V is TRBV10-1 and J is TRBJ2-7; a weak D match, TRBD2 (6 bases). Germline V lookup: CDR1 WNHNN, CDR2 SYGVQD (reference sequence). This CDR3 contains 14 residues. The germline V and J ends were trimmed by 4 bases and 6 bases, with 16 bases remaining between them. The CDR3 bases are TGCGCCAGCAGTGGAGAGGCCGGGAGAGGCGAGCAGTACTTC. This sequence encodes CASSGEAGRGEQYF.